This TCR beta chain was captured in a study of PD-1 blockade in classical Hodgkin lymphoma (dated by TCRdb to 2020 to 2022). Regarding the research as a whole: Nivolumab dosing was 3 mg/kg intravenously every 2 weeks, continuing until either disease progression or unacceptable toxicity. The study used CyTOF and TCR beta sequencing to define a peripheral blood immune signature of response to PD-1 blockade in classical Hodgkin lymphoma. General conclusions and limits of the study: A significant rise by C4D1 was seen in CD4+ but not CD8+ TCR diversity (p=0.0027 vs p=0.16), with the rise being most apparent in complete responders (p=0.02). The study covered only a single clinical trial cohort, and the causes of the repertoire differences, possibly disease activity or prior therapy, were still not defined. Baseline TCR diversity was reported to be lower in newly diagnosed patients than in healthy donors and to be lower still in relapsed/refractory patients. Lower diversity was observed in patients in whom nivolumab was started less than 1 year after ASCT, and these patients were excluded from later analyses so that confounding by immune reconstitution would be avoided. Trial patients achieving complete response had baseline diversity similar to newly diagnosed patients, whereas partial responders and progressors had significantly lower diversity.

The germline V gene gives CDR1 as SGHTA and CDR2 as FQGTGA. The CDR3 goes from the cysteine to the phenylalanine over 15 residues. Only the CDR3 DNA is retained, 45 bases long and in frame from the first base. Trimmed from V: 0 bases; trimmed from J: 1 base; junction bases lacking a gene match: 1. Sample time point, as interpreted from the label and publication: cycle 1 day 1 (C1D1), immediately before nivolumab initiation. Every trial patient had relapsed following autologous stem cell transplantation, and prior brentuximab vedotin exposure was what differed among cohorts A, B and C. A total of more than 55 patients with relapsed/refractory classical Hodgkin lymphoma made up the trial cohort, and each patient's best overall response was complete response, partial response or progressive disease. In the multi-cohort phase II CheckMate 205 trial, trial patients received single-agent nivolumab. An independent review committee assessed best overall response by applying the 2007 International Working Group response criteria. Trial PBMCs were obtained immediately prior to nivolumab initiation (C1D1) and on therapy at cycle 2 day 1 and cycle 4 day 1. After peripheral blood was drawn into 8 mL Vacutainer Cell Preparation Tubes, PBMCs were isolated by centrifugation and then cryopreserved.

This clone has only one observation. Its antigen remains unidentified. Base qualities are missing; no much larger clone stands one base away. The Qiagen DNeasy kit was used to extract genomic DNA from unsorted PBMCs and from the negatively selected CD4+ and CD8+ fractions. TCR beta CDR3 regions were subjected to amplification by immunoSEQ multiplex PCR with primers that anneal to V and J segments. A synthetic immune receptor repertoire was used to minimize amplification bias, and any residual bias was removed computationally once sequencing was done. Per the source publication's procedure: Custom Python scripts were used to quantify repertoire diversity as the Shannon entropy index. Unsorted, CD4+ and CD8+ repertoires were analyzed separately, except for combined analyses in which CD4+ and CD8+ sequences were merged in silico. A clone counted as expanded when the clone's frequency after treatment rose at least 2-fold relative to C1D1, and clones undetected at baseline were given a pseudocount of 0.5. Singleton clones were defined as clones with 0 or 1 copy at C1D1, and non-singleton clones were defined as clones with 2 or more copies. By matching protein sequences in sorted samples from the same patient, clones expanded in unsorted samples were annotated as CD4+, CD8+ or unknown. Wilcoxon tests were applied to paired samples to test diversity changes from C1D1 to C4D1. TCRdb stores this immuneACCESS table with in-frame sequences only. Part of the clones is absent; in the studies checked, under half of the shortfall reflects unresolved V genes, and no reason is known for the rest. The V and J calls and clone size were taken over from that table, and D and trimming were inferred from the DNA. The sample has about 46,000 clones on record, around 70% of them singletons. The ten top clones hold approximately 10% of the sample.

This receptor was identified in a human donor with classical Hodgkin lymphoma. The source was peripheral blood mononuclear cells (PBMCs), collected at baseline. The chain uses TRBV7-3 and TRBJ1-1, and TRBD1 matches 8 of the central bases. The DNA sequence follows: TGTGCCAGCAGCTTAACCGGGACAGGGAACACTGAAGCTTTCTTT. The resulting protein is CASSLTGTGNTEAFF.